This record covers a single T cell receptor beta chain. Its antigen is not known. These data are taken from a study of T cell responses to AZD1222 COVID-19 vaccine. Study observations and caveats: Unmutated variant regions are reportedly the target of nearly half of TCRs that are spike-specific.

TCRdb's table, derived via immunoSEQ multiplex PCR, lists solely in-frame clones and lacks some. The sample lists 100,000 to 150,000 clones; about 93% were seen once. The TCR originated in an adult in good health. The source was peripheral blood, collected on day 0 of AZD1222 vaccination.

The CDR3 protein is CASSPAAGTGGGGYTF. Here the CDR3 DNA reads TGCGCCAGCAGCCCCGCCGCCGGGACAGGGGGCGGCGGCTACACCTTC. The rearrangement uses TRBV5-1 and TRBJ1-2; 12 bases fit TRBD1. Germline trimming cut 4 bases from V and 8 bases from J; bases unmatched to any gene: 12. CDR1 is SGHRS and CDR2 is YFSETQ in the germline V gene. The CDR3 is 16 amino acids. The whole variable domain, filled in from reference TRBV5-1 and TRBJ1-2, reads KAGVTQTPRYLIKTRGQQVTLSCSPISGHRSVSWYQQTPGQGLQFLFEYFSETQRNKGNFPGRFSGRQFSNSRSEMNVSTLELGDSALYLCASSPAAGTGGGGYTFGSGTRLTVV.